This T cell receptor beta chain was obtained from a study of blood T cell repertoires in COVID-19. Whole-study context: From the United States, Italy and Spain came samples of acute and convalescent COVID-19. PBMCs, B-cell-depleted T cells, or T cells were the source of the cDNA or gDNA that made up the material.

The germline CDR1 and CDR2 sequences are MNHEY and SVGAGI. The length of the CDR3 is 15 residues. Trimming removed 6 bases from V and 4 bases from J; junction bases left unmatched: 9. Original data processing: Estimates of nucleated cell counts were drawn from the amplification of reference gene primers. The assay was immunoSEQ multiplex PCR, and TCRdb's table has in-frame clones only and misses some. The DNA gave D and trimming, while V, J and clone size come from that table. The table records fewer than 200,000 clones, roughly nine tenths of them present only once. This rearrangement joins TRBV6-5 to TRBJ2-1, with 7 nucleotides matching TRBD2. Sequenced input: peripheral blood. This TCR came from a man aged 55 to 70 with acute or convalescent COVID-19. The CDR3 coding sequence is TGTGCCAGCAGCTCCGGGGCGGGAGTTTACAATGAGCAGTTCTTC. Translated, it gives CASSSGAGVYNEQFF.